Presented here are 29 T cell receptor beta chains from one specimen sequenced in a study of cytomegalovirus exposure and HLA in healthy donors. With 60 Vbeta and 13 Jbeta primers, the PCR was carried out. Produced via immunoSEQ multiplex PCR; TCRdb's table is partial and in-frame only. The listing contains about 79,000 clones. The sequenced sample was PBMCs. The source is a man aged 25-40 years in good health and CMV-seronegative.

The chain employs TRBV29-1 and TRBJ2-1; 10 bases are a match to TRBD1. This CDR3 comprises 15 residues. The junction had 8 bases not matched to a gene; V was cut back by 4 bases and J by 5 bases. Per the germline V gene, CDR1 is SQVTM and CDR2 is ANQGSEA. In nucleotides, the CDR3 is TGCAGCGTTGCCCCAGCCGGGACAGGGGACAATGAGCAGTTCTTC. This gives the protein CSVAPAGTGDNEQFF.

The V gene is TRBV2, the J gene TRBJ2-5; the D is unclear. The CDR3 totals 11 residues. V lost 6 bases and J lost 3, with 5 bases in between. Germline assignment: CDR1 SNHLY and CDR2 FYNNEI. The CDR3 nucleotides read TGTGCCAGCAGGGCTGAAGAGACCCAGTACTTC. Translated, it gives CASRAEETQYF.

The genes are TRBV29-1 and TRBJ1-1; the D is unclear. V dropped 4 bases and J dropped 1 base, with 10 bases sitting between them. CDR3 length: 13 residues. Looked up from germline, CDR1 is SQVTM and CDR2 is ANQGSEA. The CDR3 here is CSVVVQTNTEAFF. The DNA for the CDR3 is TGCAGCGTTGTCGTACAGACGAACACTGAAGCTTTCTTT.

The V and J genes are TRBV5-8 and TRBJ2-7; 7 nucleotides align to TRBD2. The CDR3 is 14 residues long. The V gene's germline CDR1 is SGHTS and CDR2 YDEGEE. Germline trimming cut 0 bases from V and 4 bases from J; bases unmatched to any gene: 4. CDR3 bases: TGTGCCAGCAGCTTGGTGGGACTATCTTACGAGCAGTACTTC. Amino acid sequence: CASSLVGLSYEQYF.

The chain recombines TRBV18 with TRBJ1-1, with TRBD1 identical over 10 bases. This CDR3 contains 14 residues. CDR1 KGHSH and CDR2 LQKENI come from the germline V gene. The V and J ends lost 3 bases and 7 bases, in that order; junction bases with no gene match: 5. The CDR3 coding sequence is TGTGCCAGCTCACCCCGACAGGGGGCCTTTGAAGCTTTCTTT. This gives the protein CASSPRQGAFEAFF.

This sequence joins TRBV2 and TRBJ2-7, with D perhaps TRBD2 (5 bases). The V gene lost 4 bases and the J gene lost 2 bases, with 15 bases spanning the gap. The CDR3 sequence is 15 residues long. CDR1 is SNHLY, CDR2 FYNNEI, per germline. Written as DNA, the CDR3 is TGTGCCAGCAGTGTATCACTAGACATAACCTACGAGCAGTACTTC. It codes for CASSVSLDITYEQYF.

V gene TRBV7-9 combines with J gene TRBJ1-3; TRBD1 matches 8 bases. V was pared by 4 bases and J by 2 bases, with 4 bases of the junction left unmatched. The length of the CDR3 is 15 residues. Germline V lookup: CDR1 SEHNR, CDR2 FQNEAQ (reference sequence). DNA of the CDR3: TGTGCCAGCAGCTCAGTACAGGGGGCTGGAAACACCATATATTTT. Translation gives CASSSVQGAGNTIYF.

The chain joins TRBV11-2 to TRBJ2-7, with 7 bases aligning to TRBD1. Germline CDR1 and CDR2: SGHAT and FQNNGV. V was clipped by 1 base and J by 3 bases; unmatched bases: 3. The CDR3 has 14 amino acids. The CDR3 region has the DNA TGTGCCAGCAGCTTAGGACGACAGGGCTACGAGCAGTACTTC. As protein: CASSLGRQGYEQYF.

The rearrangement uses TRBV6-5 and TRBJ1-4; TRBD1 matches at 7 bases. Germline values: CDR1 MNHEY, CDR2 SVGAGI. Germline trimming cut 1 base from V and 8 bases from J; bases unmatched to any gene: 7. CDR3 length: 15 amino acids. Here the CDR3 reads CASSYLTGVGEKLFF. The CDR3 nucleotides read TGTGCCAGCAGTTACTTAACAGGGGTTGGAGAAAAACTGTTTTTT.

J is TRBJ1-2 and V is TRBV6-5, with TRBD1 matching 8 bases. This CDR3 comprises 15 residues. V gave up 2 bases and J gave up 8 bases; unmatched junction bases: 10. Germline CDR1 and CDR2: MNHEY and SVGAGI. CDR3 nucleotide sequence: TGTGCCAGCAGTTACGATGCAGGGGGCCAACGGGGCTACACCTTC. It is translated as CASSYDAGGQRGYTF.

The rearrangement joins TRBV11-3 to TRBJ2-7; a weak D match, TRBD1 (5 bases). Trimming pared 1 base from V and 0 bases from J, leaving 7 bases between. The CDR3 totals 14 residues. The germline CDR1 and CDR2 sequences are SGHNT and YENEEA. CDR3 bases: TGTGCCAGCAGCTTAGGACAGAGCTCCTACGAGCAGTACTTC. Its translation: CASSLGQSSYEQYF.

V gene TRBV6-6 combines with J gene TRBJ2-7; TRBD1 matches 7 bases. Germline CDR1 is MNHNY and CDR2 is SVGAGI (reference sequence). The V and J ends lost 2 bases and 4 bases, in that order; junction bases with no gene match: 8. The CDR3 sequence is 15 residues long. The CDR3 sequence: CASSYGSGTVYEQYF. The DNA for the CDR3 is TGTGCCAGCAGTTACGGTTCCGGGACAGTATACGAGCAGTACTTC.

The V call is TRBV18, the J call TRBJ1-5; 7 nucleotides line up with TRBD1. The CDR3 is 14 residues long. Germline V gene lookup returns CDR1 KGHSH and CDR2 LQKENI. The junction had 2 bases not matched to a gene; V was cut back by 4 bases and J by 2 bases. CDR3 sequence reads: CASSRQGGNQPQHF. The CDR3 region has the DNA TGTGCCAGCTCACGACAGGGTGGCAATCAGCCCCAGCATTTT.

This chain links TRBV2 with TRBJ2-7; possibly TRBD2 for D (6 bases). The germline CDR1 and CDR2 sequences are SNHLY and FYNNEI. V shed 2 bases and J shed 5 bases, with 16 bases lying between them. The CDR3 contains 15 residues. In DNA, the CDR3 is TGTGCCAGCAGTGAATTTGAAAAGCGGGTAGACGAGCAGTACTTC. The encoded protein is CASSEFEKRVDEQYF. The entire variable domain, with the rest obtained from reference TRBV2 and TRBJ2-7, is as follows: EPEVTQTPSHQVTQMGQEVILRCVPISNHLYFYWYRQILGQKVEFLVSFYNNEISEKSEIFDDQFSVERPDGSNFTLKIRSTKLEDSAMYFCASSEFEKRVDEQYFGPGTRLTVT.

Written as DNA, the CDR3 is TGTGCCAGCAGTTTAGCGGGAGAGCCCCCACTAAGCACAGATACGCAGTATTTT. Its translation: CASSLAGEPPLSTDTQYF. This sequence joins TRBV2 and TRBJ2-3, with 9 bases lining up with TRBD2. CDR1 and CDR2 (germline): SNHLY, FYNNEI. CDR3 length: 18 amino acids. Germline trimming cut 5 bases from V and 0 bases from J; bases unmatched to any gene: 12.

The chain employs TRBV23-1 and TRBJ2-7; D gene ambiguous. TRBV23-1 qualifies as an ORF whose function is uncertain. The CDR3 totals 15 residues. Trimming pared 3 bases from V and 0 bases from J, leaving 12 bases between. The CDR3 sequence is CASSHGALSSYEQYF. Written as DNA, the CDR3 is TGCGCCAGCAGTCATGGAGCACTGAGCTCCTACGAGCAGTACTTC.

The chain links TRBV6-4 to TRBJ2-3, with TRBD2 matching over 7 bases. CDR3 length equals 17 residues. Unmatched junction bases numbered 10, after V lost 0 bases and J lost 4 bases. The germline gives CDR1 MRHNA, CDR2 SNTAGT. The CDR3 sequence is CASSDSETSSPADTQYF. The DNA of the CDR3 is TGTGCCAGCAGTGACTCTGAGACTAGCTCGCCCGCAGATACGCAGTATTTT.

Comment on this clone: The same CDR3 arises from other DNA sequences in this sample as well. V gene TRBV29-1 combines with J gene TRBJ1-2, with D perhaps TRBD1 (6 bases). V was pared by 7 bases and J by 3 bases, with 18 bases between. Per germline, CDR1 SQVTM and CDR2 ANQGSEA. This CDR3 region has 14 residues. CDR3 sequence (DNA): TGCAGCGCTGTACAAGGGGGTTTGGACTATGGCTACACCTTC. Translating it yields CSAVQGGLDYGYTF.

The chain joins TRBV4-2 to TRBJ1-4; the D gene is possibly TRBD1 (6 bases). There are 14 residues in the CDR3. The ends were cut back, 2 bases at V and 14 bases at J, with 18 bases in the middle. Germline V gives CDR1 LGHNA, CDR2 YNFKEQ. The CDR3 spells CASSQWGLRGALFF. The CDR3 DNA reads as TGTGCCAGCAGCCAATGGGGCCTGCGGGGGGCCCTGTTTTTT.

DNA of the CDR3: TGTGCCAGCAGTCCCGGACGGAGGGGCACAGATACGCAGTATTTT. This translates into CASSPGRRGTDTQYF. The chain links TRBV27 to TRBJ2-3; D is perhaps TRBD2 (6 bases). Germline CDR1 reads MNHEY; CDR2 reads SMNVEV (reference sequence). V was trimmed by 5 bases and J by 1 base, leaving 13 bases between them. This CDR3 region has 15 residues.

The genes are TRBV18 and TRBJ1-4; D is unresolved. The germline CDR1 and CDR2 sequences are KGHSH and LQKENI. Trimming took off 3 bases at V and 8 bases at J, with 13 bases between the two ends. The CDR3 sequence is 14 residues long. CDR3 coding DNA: TGTGCCAGCTCACCTGTAGGAGTAAAAGAAAAACTGTTTTTT. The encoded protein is CASSPVGVKEKLFF.

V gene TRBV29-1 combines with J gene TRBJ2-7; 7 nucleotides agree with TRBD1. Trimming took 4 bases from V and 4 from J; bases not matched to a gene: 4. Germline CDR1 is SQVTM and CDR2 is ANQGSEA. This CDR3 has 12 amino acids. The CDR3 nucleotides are TGCAGCGTTGGCGACAGGGCTTACGAGCAGTACTTC. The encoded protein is CSVGDRAYEQYF.

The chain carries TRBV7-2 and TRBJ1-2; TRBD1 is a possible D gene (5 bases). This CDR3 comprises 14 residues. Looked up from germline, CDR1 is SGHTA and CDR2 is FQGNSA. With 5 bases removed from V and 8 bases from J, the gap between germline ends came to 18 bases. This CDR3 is CASSHPDSRAGYTF. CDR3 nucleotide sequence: TGTGCCAGCAGCCACCCTGACAGCCGTGCGGGCTACACCTTC.

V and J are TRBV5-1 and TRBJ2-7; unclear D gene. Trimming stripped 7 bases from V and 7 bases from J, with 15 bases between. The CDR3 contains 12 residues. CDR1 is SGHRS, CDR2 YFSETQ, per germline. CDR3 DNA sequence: TGCGCCAGCGGAAGCAGCTCCGGGGAGCAGTACTTC. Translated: CASGSSSGEQYF.

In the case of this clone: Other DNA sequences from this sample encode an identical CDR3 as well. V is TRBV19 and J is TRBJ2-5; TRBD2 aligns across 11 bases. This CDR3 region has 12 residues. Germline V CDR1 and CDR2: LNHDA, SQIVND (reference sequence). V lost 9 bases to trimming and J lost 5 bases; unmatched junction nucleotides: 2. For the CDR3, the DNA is TGTGCCAGCAGACTAGCGGGGGAGACCCAGTACTTC. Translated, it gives CASRLAGETQYF.

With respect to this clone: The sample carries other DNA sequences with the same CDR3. CDR3 in amino acids: CASSIRQGPTTYEQYF. As DNA, the CDR3 is TGTGCCAGTAGTATAAGACAGGGCCCAACCACCTACGAGCAGTACTTC. The genes are TRBV19 and TRBJ2-7; 7 positions agree with TRBD1. CDR1 is LNHDA, CDR2 SQIVND, per germline (reference sequence). V dropped 2 bases and J dropped 2; count of bases not matched to a gene: 9. The CDR3 totals 16 residues.

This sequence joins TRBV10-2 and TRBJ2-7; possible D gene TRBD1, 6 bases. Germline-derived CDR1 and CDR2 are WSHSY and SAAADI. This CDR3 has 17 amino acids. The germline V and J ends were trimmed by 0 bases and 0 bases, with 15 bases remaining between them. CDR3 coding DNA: TGCGCCAGCAGTGAGTCTTACAGGGTGCCCCTCTCCTACGAGCAGTACTTC. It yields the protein CASSESYRVPLSYEQYF.

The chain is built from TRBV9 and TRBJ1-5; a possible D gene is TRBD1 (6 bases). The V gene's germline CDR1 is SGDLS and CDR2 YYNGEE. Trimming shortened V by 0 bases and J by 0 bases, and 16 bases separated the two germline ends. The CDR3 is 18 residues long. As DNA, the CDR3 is TGTGCCAGCAGCGTAGTAGTCCCCAGGACAGTTAGCAATCAGCCCCAGCATTTT. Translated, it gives CASSVVVPRTVSNQPQHF. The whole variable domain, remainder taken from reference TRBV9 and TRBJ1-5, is DSGVTQTPKHLITATGQRVTLRCSPRSGDLSVYWYQQSLDQGLQFLIQYYNGEERAKGNILERFSAQQFPDLHSELNLSSLELGDSALYFCASSVVVPRTVSNQPQHFGDGTRLSIL.

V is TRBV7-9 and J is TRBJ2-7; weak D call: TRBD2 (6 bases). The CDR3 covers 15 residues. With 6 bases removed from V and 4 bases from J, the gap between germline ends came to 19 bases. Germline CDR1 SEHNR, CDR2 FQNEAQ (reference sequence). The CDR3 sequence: CASSPLATLVYEQYF. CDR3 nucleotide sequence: TGTGCCAGCAGTCCCCTAGCGACCCTGGTATACGAGCAGTACTTC.